Below are 3 T cell receptor beta chains sequenced from a single sample in a study of T-cell memory formation after mild COVID-19. One entry per CDR3 protein, called by TCRdb with MiXCR from the 5' RACE reads. The table records fewer than 50,000 distinct CDR3 sequences, around 6.6% of them present only once. Sequencing was carried out using PBMCs or a T cell subset sorted from them (not recorded which). The receptors stem from an adult who had mild COVID-19 (a few samples of this study predate the infection). Cell type and time point are not known.

This clonotype was recorded at least ten times. The rearrangement uses TRBV2 and TRBJ2-1; 10 nucleotides line up with TRBD1. Germline CDR1 reads SNHLY; CDR2 reads FYNNEI. This CDR3 is built from 20 residues. Trimming removed 6 bases from V and 2 bases from J; junction bases left unmatched: 19. CDR3 coding DNA: TGTGCCAGCAGCGACGGGACAGGGGCTTCGGGACCGAATGCCTACAATGAGCAGTTCTTC. Protein sequence: CASSDGTGASGPNAYNEQFF.

This clonotype came up many times. This chain connects TRBV12-3 or TRBV12-4 to TRBJ1-5, with 8 bases identical to TRBD1. J was trimmed by 6 bases and V by 5 bases; bases with no gene match: 6. The CDR3 loop spans 14 amino acids. The CDR3 coding sequence is TGTGCCAGCAGTCCGGACAGGGCGACTCAGCCCCAGCATTTT. It yields the protein CASSPDRATQPQHF.

At least ten counts were recorded for this clonotype. The chain couples TRBV12-3 or TRBV12-4 to TRBJ2-2; 8 nucleotides line up with TRBD2. The trim removed 3 bases at V and 5 bases at J, leaving 5 bases unmatched. This CDR3 contains 15 residues. The CDR3 spells CASSLAGGRTGELFF. The CDR3 DNA reads TGTGCCAGCAGTTTGGCGGGAGGACGGACCGGGGAGCTGTTTTTT.